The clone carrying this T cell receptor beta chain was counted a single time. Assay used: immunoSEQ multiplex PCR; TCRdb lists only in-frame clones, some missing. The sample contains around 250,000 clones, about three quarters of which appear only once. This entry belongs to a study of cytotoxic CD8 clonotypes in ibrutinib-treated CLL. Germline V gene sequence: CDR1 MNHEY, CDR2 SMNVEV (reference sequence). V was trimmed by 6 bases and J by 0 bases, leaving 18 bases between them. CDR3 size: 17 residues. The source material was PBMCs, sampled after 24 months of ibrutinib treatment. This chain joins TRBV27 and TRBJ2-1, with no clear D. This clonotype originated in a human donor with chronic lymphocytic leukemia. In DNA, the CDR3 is TGTGCCAGCAGCTTCCTACCCGCGTCGAGCTCCTACAATGAGCAGTTCTTC. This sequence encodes CASSFLPASSSYNEQFF.